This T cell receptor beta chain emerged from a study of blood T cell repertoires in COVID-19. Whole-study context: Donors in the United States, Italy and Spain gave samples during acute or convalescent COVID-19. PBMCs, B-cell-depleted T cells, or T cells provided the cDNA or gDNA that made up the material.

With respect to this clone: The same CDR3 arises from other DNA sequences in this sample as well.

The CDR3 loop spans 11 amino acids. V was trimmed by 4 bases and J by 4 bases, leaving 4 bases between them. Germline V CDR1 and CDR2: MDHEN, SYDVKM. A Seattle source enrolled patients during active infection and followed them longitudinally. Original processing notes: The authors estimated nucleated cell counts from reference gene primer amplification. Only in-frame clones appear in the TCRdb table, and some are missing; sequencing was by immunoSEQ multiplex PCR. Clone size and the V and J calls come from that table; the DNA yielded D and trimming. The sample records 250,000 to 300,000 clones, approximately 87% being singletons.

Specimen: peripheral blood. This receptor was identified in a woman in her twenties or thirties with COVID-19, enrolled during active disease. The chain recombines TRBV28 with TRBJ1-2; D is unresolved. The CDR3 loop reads CASSSSYGYTF. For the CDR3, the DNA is TGTGCCAGCAGTTCATCCTATGGCTACACCTTC.